Below, 7 T cell receptor beta chains from the same sample are listed, as sequenced in a study of Ad26.COV2.S vaccination and SARS-CoV-2 variants. TCRdb's copy holds only in-frame clones and misses some; the assay was immunoSEQ multiplex PCR. The profile shows some 300,000 clones, 85% of them singletons. Noted treatment: roughly 18 received Ad26.COV2.S at low or high dose, single or two shots; 5 received placebo; per-sample allocation not given. Day 63 following the first vaccine or placebo injection was when the samples were taken. The starting material was peripheral blood, obtained in a trial of Ad26.COV2.S vaccine versus placebo. These receptors all come from a person between 18 and 59 years old who received the Ad26.COV2.S COVID-19 vaccine or a placebo.

This clone appeared a few times. The chain recombines TRBV28 with TRBJ1-3, with 10 nucleotides matching TRBD1. Germline assignment: CDR1 MDHEN and CDR2 SYDVKM. The length of the CDR3 is 15 residues. Unmatched junction bases numbered 2, after V lost 4 bases and J lost 2 bases. The CDR3 loop reads CASSSGQGAGNTIYF. The CDR3 DNA reads TGTGCCAGCAGTTCCGGACAGGGGGCTGGAAACACCATATATTTT. Drawing the rest from reference TRBV28 and TRBJ1-3, the complete variable domain is DVKVTQSSRYLVKRTGEKVFLECVQDMDHENMFWYRQDPGLGLRLIYFSYDVKMKEKGDIPEGYSVSREKKERFSLILESASTNQTSMYLCASSSGQGAGNTIYFGEGSWLTVV.

The chain has TRBV7-3 and TRBJ2-3; 9 nucleotides line up with TRBD2. Germline lookup yields CDR1 SGHTA and CDR2 FQGTGA. Trimming took 4 bases from V and 3 from J; bases not matched to a gene: 8. The CDR3 covers 16 residues. CDR3 sequence (DNA): TGTGCCAGCAGCTCCCTCAGAGCGGGGGGAACAGATACGCAGTATTTT. Its protein product is CASSSLRAGGTDTQYF.

This clone was recorded only once. The V and J genes are TRBV28 and TRBJ2-2, with 8 bases identical to TRBD1. The CDR3 is 15 residues long. Germline lookup yields CDR1 MDHEN and CDR2 SYDVKM. The V and J ends lost 3 bases and 5 bases, in that order; junction bases with no gene match: 5. The CDR3 region is CASSFLRGLTGELFF. Here the CDR3 DNA reads TGTGCCAGCAGTTTTCTCAGGGGGCTGACCGGGGAGCTGTTTTTT. Full variable domain (missing parts from reference TRBV28 and TRBJ2-2): DVKVTQSSRYLVKRTGEKVFLECVQDMDHENMFWYRQDPGLGLRLIYFSYDVKMKEKGDIPEGYSVSREKKERFSLILESASTNQTSMYLCASSFLRGLTGELFFGEGSRLTVL.

The chain couples TRBV14 to TRBJ1-1, with D possibly matching TRBD1 (6 bases). V lost 5 bases and J 8 bases, leaving 12 bases between the germline ends. Germline CDR1 and CDR2: SGHDN and FVKESK. This CDR3 is built from 12 residues. The CDR3 protein is CASSSQGFEAFF. CDR3 sequence (DNA): TGTGCCAGCAGCTCACAGGGATTCGAAGCTTTCTTT.

V is TRBV7-9 and J is TRBJ2-1; TRBD2 might be the D (6 bases). The CDR3 is 15 amino acids. CDR1 is SEHNR and CDR2 is FQNEAQ in the germline V gene (reference sequence). Trimming stripped 3 bases from V and 6 bases from J, with 15 bases between. DNA for the CDR3: TGTGCCAGCAGCTTCCTCCGGGACTGGGGCAATGAGCAGTTCTTC. It codes for CASSFLRDWGNEQFF.

The rearrangement links TRBV7-2 to TRBJ2-3; TRBD1 matches at 9 bases. The CDR3 loop spans 16 amino acids. V lost 4 bases and J lost 4; bases outside the gene matches: 9. Germline assignment: CDR1 SGHTA and CDR2 FQGNSA. CDR3 protein: CASSSVTGQGSDTQYF. The CDR3 coding sequence is TGTGCCAGCAGCTCCGTAACGGGACAGGGTTCAGATACGCAGTATTTT.

The V call is TRBV7-9, the J call TRBJ1-3; maybe TRBD1 (6 bases). This CDR3 is 16 amino acids long. Germline CDR1 is SEHNR and CDR2 is FQNEAQ (reference sequence). The V and J ends lost 0 bases and 4 bases respectively, with 13 bases between them. CDR3 sequence reads: CASSLAPGDTGNTIYF. CDR3 sequence (DNA): TGTGCCAGCAGCTTAGCCCCAGGGGATACAGGAAACACCATATATTTT.